This TCR beta chain was recorded in a study of cytomegalovirus exposure and HLA in healthy donors. Study-level results: The study carried out a later analysis of TCR beta sequences. It associated some 17,000 of them with specific HLA alleles at a false discovery rate of 0.05. Reports showed the classifier diagnosing cytomegalovirus status with high specificity and sensitivity.

Primers included in the PCR were 60 Vbeta and 13 Jbeta primers. Here immunoSEQ multiplex PCR was the method, and the copy in TCRdb shows in-frame clones only, minus some. The sample includes 220,000 or so clones, around 73% of them seen just once. This clone was observed a few times. Its antigen is currently unknown. The germline gives CDR1 SGHNT, CDR2 YYREEE (reference sequence). This CDR3 has 16 amino acids. V shed 1 base and J 0 bases; nucleotides not matched to a gene: 2. Sequenced material: PBMCs. The source of this sequence is a male donor in good health and CMV-seronegative. The chain carries TRBV5-4 and TRBJ2-5, with 11 bases that match TRBD2. DNA of the CDR3: TGTGCCAGCAGCTTGCGGACTAGCGGGTACCAAGAGACCCAGTACTTC. This encodes CASSLRTSGYQETQYF.